This entry describes one T cell receptor beta chain. This sample was taken from a study of blood T cell repertoires in COVID-19. TCRdb's copy holds only in-frame clones and misses some; the assay was immunoSEQ multiplex PCR. The top ten hold approximately 8.9% of the sample, which has around 150,000 clones, 84% seen once. The CDR3 contains 15 residues. V lost 4 bases and J 2 bases, leaving 14 bases between the germline ends. Germline V CDR1 and CDR2: LGHDT, YNNKEL (reference sequence). Sequences were obtained from peripheral blood. This chain links TRBV3-1 (or the pseudogene TRBV3-2) with TRBJ1-1; the D gene is possibly TRBD1 (5 bases). This receptor was obtained from a man aged 30 to 39 with COVID-19, enrolled during active disease. The DNA for the CDR3 is TGTGCCAGCAGCCGACAAGGGGCAGCCAACACTGAAGCTTTCTTT. Translation gives CASSRQGAANTEAFF.